These T cell receptor beta chains were read from a single sample in a study of T cell responses to AZD1222 COVID-19 vaccine. Data came from immunoSEQ multiplex PCR; TCRdb stores just in-frame clones and leaves some out. The table records about 140,000 clones, around nine tenths of them present only once. Sequenced here: peripheral blood, sampled on day 0 of AZD1222 vaccination. These receptor sequences come from an adult in good health. Each CDR3 is given with its conserved first and last residue. The D gene is left open where the match is weak. Some rows have no size entry. The others give once, few or many, or a class for an expanded clone.

TRBV12-3/TRBV12-4	TRBJ2-3	TRBD1	.	CASRADREDTQYF	TGTGCCAGCAGGGCGGACAGGGAAGATACGCAGTATTTT
TRBV4-1	TRBJ2-1	TRBD2	.	CASSLLADHSASEQFF	TGCGCCAGCAGCCTCCTAGCGGACCATAGCGCTAGTGAGCAGTTCTTC
TRBV7-9	TRBJ2-7	.	.	CASSERFWTDKNYEQYF	TGTGCCAGCAGCGAGCGATTTTGGACGGATAAAAACTACGAGCAGTACTTC
TRBV6-4	TRBJ2-1	TRBD1	.	CASSDSGQGHNEQFF	TGTGCCAGCAGTGACTCGGGACAGGGTCACAATGAGCAGTTCTTC
TRBV3-1/TRBV3-2	TRBJ1-5	.	.	CASSQDLGLHQPQHF	TGTGCCAGCAGCCAAGATCTAGGGTTGCATCAGCCCCAGCATTTT
TRBV3-1/TRBV3-2	TRBJ1-1	TRBD1	.	CASSQEVGAQGAINEAFF	TGTGCCAGCAGCCAAGAAGTAGGGGCACAGGGGGCGATCAATGAAGCTTTCTTT
TRBV19	TRBJ1-2	TRBD1	.	CASQGRGNYGYTF	TGTGCCAGCCAAGGCAGGGGGAACTATGGCTACACCTTC
TRBV14	TRBJ1-3	.	.	CASSQTRISGNTIYF	TGTGCCAGCAGCCAAACTAGGATCTCTGGAAACACCATATATTTT
TRBV19	TRBJ2-7	TRBD1	.	CASSEDRVQYF	TGTGCCAGTAGTGAGGACAGGGTGCAGTACTTC
TRBV23-1	TRBJ1-5	TRBD1	.	CASSHPTGGSNQPQHF	TGCGCCAGCAGTCACCCGACAGGGGGTAGCAATCAGCCCCAGCATTTT
TRBV28	TRBJ2-5	TRBD1	.	CASSLETGDGGETQYF	TGTGCCAGCAGTTTAGAAACAGGGGATGGAGGAGAGACCCAGTACTTC
TRBV9	TRBJ1-5	.	once	CASSGSGVGQPQHF	TGTGCCAGCAGCGGATCAGGGGTAGGACAGCCCCAGCATTTT
TRBV7-2	TRBJ1-2	.	.	CASAAGRPYGYTF	TGTGCCAGCGCCGCCGGGCGTCCTTATGGCTACACCTTC
TRBV3-1/TRBV3-2	TRBJ2-1	.	.	CAPRALEQFF	TGTGCTCCGAGGGCGTTGGAGCAGTTCTTC
TRBV6-4	TRBJ2-2	TRBD2	.	CASSQGLAGGALTGELFF	TGTGCCAGCAGTCAGGGACTAGCGGGAGGAGCCCTCACCGGGGAGCTGTTTTTT
TRBV30	TRBJ1-2	.	few	CAWTVGVGYTF	TGTGCCTGGACTGTAGGCGTTGGCTACACCTTC
TRBV3-1/TRBV3-2	TRBJ2-7	TRBD1	.	CASSHGQGRNEQYF	TGTGCCAGCAGCCACGGACAGGGGCGAAACGAGCAGTACTTC
TRBV7-9	TRBJ2-7	.	.	CASSRDRTHGEQYF	TGTGCCAGCAGCCGTGACAGGACCCACGGCGAGCAGTACTTC
TRBV19	TRBJ1-5	TRBD1	.	CASLGTGVNNQPQHF	TGTGCCAGTCTCGGGACAGGGGTAAACAATCAGCCCCAGCATTTT
TRBV28	TRBJ2-7	.	.	CASSSQGRTYEQYF	TGTGCCAGCAGTTCCCAGGGACGGACCTACGAGCAGTACTTC
TRBV30	TRBJ1-1	.	.	CALGTGAVYFF	TGTGCCCTAGGAACGGGCGCGGTGTATTTCTTT
TRBV13	TRBJ1-2	.	.	CASSAASSIHGYTF	TGTGCCAGCAGCGCCGCCTCCTCAATCCATGGCTACACCTTC
TRBV9	TRBJ1-3	.	.	CASSAYSGNTIYF	TGTGCCAGCAGCGCTTACTCTGGAAACACCATATATTTT
TRBV18	TRBJ1-1	.	.	CASSPSFTPNTEAFF	TGTGCCAGCTCACCGTCTTTTACACCGAACACTGAAGCTTTCTTT
TRBV28	TRBJ1-3	.	.	CASSWGGVNSGNTIYF	TGTGCCAGCAGTTGGGGGGGCGTGAACTCTGGAAACACCATATATTTT
TRBV27	TRBJ1-5	.	.	CASSAYTNQPQHF	TGTGCCAGCAGCGCATATACCAATCAGCCCCAGCATTTT
TRBV13	TRBJ2-7	TRBD1	once	CASSLAGRTGRWTYEQYF	TGTGCCAGCAGCTTAGCGGGTCGGACAGGGAGGTGGACCTACGAGCAGTACTTC
TRBV19	TRBJ1-5	TRBD1	.	CASWDGTGNQPQHF	TGTGCCAGTTGGGACGGGACAGGGAACCAGCCCCAGCATTTT
TRBV5-6	TRBJ1-1	.	.	CASSQDTEAFF	TGTGCCAGCAGCCAAGACACTGAAGCTTTCTTT
TRBV28	TRBJ1-5	.	.	CASSPQGYQPQHF	TGTGCCAGCAGTCCTCAGGGGTATCAGCCCCAGCATTTT
TRBV7-7	TRBJ2-3	.	few	CASSFSSAGTDTQYF	TGTGCTAGCAGCTTCTCTAGCGCTGGCACAGATACGCAGTATTTT
TRBV19	TRBJ1-1	.	.	CASSTGTGTEAFF	TGTGCCAGTAGTACCGGGACGGGGACTGAAGCTTTCTTT
TRBV6-2/TRBV6-3	TRBJ2-1	TRBD1	.	CASSYSKTGRYNEQFF	TGTGCCAGCAGTTACTCGAAGACAGGGCGTTACAATGAGCAGTTCTTC
TRBV6-2/TRBV6-3	TRBJ2-7	TRBD1	.	CASSSGQGTEQYF	TGTGCCAGCAGTTCCGGACAGGGAACCGAGCAGTACTTC
TRBV2	TRBJ1-5	.	.	CASSAGLPQHF	TGTGCCAGCAGTGCGGGTCTGCCCCAGCATTTT
TRBV11-3	TRBJ1-2	.	few	CASSLVGTAGYTF	TGTGCCAGCAGCTTAGTAGGGACTGCGGGCTACACCTTC
TRBV7-9	TRBJ1-5	TRBD1	.	CASSPGQPNQPQHF	TGTGCCAGCAGCCCGGGACAGCCCAATCAGCCCCAGCATTTT
TRBV19	TRBJ2-3	.	.	CASNDQDTQYF	TGTGCCAGTAATGATCAAGATACGCAGTATTTT
TRBV27	TRBJ2-1	TRBD1	.	CASTGTGTYNEQFF	TGTGCCAGCACTGGGACAGGGACATACAATGAGCAGTTCTTC
TRBV7-6	TRBJ1-2	TRBD1	.	CASSGRDRGLYGYTF	TGTGCCAGCAGCGGCCGGGACAGGGGGCTCTATGGCTACACCTTC
TRBV10-3	TRBJ1-2	.	.	CAITSRGYTF	TGTGCCATCACGTCTAGGGGCTACACCTTC
TRBV5-6	TRBJ2-7	TRBD1	few	CASSLGSSYRGLGEQYF	TGTGCCAGCAGCTTGGGATCAAGCTACAGGGGGCTGGGCGAGCAGTACTTC
TRBV19	TRBJ1-2	.	.	CASRALYGYTF	TGTGCCAGTAGGGCTCTATATGGCTACACCTTC
TRBV6-5	TRBJ1-4	.	.	CASQTYRGANEKLFF	TGTGCCAGCCAGACATATAGAGGGGCTAATGAAAAACTGTTTTTT
TRBV3-1/TRBV3-2	TRBJ1-1	.	.	CASSLAANTEAFF	TGTGCCAGCAGTTTGGCCGCTAACACTGAAGCTTTCTTT